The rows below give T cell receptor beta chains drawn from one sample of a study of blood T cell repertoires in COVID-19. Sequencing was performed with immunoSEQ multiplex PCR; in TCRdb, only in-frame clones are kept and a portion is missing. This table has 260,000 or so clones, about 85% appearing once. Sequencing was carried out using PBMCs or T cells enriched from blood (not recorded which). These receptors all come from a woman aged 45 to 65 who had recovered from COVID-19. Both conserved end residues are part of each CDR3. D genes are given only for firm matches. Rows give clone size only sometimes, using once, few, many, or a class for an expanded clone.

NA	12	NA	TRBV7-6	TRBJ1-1	CASSRTANEAFF	TGTGCCAGCAGCCGGACAGCCAATGAAGCTTTCTTT
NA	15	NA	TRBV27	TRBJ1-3	CASRDDGVSGNTIYF	TGTGCCAGCAGAGACGACGGGGTCTCTGGAAACACCATATATTTT
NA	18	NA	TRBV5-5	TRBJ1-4	CASSITPGGPIPNEKLFF	TGTGCCAGCAGCATTACGCCGGGAGGACCAATCCCCAATGAAAAACTGTTTTTT
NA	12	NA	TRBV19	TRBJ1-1	CASMRRGTEAFF	TGTGCCAGTATGCGGAGGGGCACTGAAGCTTTCTTT
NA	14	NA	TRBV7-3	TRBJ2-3	CASSPVGGTDTQYF	TGTGCCAGCAGCCCGGTGGGAGGCACAGATACGCAGTATTTT
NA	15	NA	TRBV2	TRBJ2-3	CASRTQGLGTDTQYF	TGTGCCAGCAGAACTCAGGGCCTCGGCACAGATACGCAGTATTTT
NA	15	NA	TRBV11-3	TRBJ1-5	CASSLDGTPDQPQHF	TGTGCCAGCAGCTTAGATGGGACACCTGATCAGCCCCAGCATTTT
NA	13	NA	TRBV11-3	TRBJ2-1	CASSLDPHNEQFF	TGTGCCAGCAGCTTAGATCCTCACAATGAGCAGTTCTTC
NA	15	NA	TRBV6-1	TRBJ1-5	CASSEDRRQNQPQHF	TGTGCCAGCAGTGAAGACAGGCGACAAAATCAGCCCCAGCATTTT
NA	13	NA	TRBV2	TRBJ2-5	CASIPGLQETQYF	TGTGCCAGCATCCCGGGACTTCAAGAGACCCAGTACTTC
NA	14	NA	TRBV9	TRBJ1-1	CASSTRQDNTEAFF	TGTGCCAGCAGCACCCGACAGGACAACACTGAAGCTTTCTTT
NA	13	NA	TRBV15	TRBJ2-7	CATSRDLLAEQYF	TGTGCCACCAGCAGAGATCTTCTGGCCGAGCAGTACTTC
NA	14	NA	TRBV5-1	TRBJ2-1	CASSLSGDTSEQFF	TGCGCCAGCAGCTTATCCGGGGACACGAGTGAGCAGTTCTTC
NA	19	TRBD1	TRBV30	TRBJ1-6	CAWSRDRGFSSSYNSPLHF	TGTGCCTGGAGCCGGGACAGGGGGTTCTCTAGCTCCTATAATTCACCCCTCCACTTT
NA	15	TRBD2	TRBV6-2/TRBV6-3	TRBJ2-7	CASSYWREYIYEQYF	TGTGCCAGCAGTTACTGGCGGGAGTATATATACGAGCAGTACTTC
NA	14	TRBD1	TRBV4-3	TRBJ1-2	CASSRTGQSHGYTF	TGCGCCAGCAGCCGGACAGGACAGAGCCATGGCTACACCTTC
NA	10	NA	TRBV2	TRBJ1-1	CASYRKEAFF	TGTGCCAGCTACAGGAAGGAAGCTTTCTTT
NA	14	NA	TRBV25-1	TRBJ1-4	CASSDWAVDEKLFF	TGTGCCAGCAGTGACTGGGCAGTAGATGAAAAACTGTTTTTT
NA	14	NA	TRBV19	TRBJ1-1	CASQIQGLRTEAFF	TGTGCCAGCCAGATACAGGGATTAAGGACTGAAGCTTTCTTT
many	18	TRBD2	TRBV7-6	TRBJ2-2	CASSLVGPSGSLTGELFF	TGTGCCAGCAGCTTAGTTGGGCCTAGCGGGAGTTTGACCGGGGAGCTGTTTTTT
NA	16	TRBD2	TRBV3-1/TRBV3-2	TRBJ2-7	CASSQGRLAGAAQQYF	TGTGCCAGCAGCCAGGGCAGACTAGCGGGGGCTGCACAGCAGTACTTC
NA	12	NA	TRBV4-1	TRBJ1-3	CASSQDSQTIYF	TGCGCCAGCAGCCAAGACAGTCAAACCATATATTTT
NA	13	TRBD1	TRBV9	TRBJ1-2	CASSAGTGIGYTF	TGTGCCAGCAGCGCCGGGACAGGGATCGGCTACACCTTC